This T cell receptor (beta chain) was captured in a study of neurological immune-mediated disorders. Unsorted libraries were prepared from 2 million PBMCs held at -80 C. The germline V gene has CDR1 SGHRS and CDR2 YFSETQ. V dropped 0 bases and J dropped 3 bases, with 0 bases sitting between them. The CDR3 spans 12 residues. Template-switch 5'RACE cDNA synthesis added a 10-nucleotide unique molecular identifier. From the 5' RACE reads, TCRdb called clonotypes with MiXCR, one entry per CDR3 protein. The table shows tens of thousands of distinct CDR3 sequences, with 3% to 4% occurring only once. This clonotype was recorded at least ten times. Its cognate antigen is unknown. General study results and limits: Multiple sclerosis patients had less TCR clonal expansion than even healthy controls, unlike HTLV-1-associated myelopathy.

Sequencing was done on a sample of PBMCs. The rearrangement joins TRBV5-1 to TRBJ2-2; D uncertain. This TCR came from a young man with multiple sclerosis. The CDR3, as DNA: TGCGCCAGCAGCTTGGACACCGGGGAGCTGTTTTTT. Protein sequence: CASSLDTGELFF.